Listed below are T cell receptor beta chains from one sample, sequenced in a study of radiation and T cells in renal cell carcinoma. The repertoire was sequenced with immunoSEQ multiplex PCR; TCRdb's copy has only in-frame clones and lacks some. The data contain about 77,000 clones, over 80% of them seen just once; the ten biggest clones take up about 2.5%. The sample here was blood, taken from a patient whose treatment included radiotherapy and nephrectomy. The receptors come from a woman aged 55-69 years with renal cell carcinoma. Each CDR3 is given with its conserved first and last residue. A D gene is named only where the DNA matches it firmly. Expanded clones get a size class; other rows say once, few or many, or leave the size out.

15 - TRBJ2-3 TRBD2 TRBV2 TGTGCCAGCAAGTTCAGGGTAGCGGGTACAGATACGCAGTATTTT CASKFRVAGTDTQYF
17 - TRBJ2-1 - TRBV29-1 TGCAGCGTCGCAGGGGGAGCCGGGGGGAGCTCCTACAATGAGCAGTTCTTC CSVAGGAGGSSYNEQFF
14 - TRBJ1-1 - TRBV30 TGTGCCTGGAGCGTGGGAGGGAAGAACACTGAAGCTTTCTTT CAWSVGGKNTEAFF
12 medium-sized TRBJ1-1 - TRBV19 TGTGCCAGTAGAACAGGGCGAACTGAAGCTTTCTTT CASRTGRTEAFF
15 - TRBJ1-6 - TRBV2 TGTGCCAGCAGTCCCTACCCCGGAATGTCTTCACCCCTCCACTTT CASSPYPGMSSPLHF
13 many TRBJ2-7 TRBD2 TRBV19 TGTGCCAGTAGTATACGGCCCGGGAGGGAGCAGTACTTC CASSIRPGREQYF
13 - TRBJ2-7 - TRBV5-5 TGTGCCAGCAGCTTGTGGGGTGGGGACGAGCAGTACTTC CASSLWGGDEQYF
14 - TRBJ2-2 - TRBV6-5 TGTGCCAGCATAGAGGACAGAGGCACCGGGGAGCTGTTTTTT CASIEDRGTGELFF
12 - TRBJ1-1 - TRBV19 TGTGCCAGTAGTATAGGTGCCACTGAAGCTTTCTTT CASSIGATEAFF
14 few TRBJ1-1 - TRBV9 TGTGCCAGCAGCGTTGGCACAACGAACACTGAAGCTTTCTTT CASSVGTTNTEAFF
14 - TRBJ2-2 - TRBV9 TGTGCCAGCAGCGTAGTCAGAAACACCGGGGAGCTGTTTTTT CASSVVRNTGELFF
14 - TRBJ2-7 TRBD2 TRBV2 TGTGCCAGCACCCGATCTAGCGGGAGTTACGAGCAGTACTTC CASTRSSGSYEQYF
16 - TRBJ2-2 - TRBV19 TGTGCCAGTAGTATGTCGCGGGCGGGCCCGGCCGGGGAGCTGTTTTTT CASSMSRAGPAGELFF
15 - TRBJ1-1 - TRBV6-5 TGTGCCAGCAGTTTGGACGGCCCCATGAACACTGAAGCTTTCTTT CASSLDGPMNTEAFF
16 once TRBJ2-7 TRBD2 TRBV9 TGTGCCAGCAGCGAGAGGGGACTAGCGGGAGGGGGCGAGCAGTACTTC CASSERGLAGGGEQYF
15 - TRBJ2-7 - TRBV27 TGTGCCAGCACCCAGTATGGACAGCCTTCCTACGAGCAGTACTTC CASTQYGQPSYEQYF
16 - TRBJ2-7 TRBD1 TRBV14 TGTGCCAGCAGCGCCCGCCCGGGACAGGGGACTCTCGAGCAGTACTTC CASSARPGQGTLEQYF
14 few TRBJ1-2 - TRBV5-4 TGTGCCAGCAGCTTGCTCCAGGGTGGCTATGGCTACACCTTC CASSLLQGGYGYTF
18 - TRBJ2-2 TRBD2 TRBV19 TGTGCCAGTAGTATAAAGGCTAGCGGGAGGTTTTACACCGGGGAGCTGTTTTTT CASSIKASGRFYTGELFF
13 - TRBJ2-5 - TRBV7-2 TGTGCCAGCAGGAGGGACACCCAAGAGACCCAGTACTTC CASRRDTQETQYF
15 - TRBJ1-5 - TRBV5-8 TGTGCCAGCAGCCGGAATCCCCTTAGCAATCAGCCCCAGCATTTT CASSRNPLSNQPQHF
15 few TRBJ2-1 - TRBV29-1 TGCAGCCACCTCAGGGGTCCTTTAAACTACAATGAGCAGTTCTTC CSHLRGPLNYNEQFF
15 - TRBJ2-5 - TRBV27 TGTGCCAGCAGTTTAAGCGCAGCATACCAAGAGACCCAGTACTTC CASSLSAAYQETQYF
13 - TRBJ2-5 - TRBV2 TGTGCCAGCAGTCCAGACTCTCAAGAGACCCAGTACTTC CASSPDSQETQYF
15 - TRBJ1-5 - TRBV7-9 TGTGCCAGCAGCTTAGATCCAGGGTGGGGTCAGCCCCAGCATTTT CASSLDPGWGQPQHF
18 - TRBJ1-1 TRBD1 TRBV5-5 TGTGCCAGCAGCTTGGCCAGATTGACAGGGGGCAAGAACACTGAAGCTTTCTTT CASSLARLTGGKNTEAFF
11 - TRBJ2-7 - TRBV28 TGTGCCAGCACCTCCGGCTACGAGCAGTACTTC CASTSGYEQYF
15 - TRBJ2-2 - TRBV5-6 TGTGCCAGCAGCTTGGGGCAGGGGATTACCGGGGAGCTGTTTTTT CASSLGQGITGELFF
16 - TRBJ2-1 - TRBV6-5 TGTGCCAGCAGTTCTCTAACCGGCCGATTTAGGAATGAGCAGTTCTTC CASSSLTGRFRNEQFF
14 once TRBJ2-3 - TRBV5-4 TGTGCCAGCAGCTTGGCCGGCGGCGCCGGTACGCAGTATTTT CASSLAGGAGTQYF
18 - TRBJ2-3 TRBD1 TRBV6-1 TGTGCCAGCAGTGAGGGACGACTACGGACAGGGTCCACAGATACGCAGTATTTT CASSEGRLRTGSTDTQYF
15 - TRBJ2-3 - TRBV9 TGTGCCAGCAGCGTAGGTACGGGGGTCACAGATACGCAGTATTTT CASSVGTGVTDTQYF
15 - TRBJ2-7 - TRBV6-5 TGTGCCAGCAGTGGGAGGGGGGCAGGCTCCTACGAGCAGTACTTC CASSGRGAGSYEQYF
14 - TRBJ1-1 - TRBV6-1 TGTGCCAGCAGTGAATCGGGGGGTCGCGCTGAAGCTTTCTTT CASSESGGRAEAFF
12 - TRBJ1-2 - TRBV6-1 TGTGCCAGCAGTGGCGATGTCTATGGCTACACCTTC CASSGDVYGYTF
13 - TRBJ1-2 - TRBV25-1 TGTGCCAGCAGTGAATCGGTTGGGTATGGCTACACCTTC CASSESVGYGYTF
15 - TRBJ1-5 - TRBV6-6 TGTGCCAGCACCGTGGGGGACTCAAGCAATCAGCCCCAGCATTTT CASTVGDSSNQPQHF
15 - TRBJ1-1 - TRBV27 TGTGCCAGCAGTTTATCAAGGCCGGGGTTCTTAGAAGCTTTCTTT CASSLSRPGFLEAFF
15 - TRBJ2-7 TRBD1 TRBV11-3 TGTGCCAGCAGCGCAAGGACAGGGTTCGGTTACGAGCAGTACTTC CASSARTGFGYEQYF
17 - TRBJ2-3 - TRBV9 TGTGCCAGCAGCGTAGGCTTTGGGGGGCCGAGGGAAGATACGCAGTATTTT CASSVGFGGPREDTQYF
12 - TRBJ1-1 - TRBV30 TGTGCCTGGAGAGACCTACACACTGAAGCTTTCTTT CAWRDLHTEAFF
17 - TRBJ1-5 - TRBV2 TGTGCCAGCAGAGATTCGTCTCCCCCGGCAAGCAATCAGCCCCAGCATTTT CASRDSSPPASNQPQHF
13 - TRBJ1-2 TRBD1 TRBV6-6 TGTGCCACCGAACAGGGGGCGGAATATGGCTACACCTTC CATEQGAEYGYTF
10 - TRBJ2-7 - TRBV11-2 TGTGCCAGCAGCCTCAGTCGGCAGTACTTC CASSLSRQYF
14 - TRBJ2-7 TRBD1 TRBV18 TGTGCCAGCTCACCAGGGGGACAGCCCTACGAGCAGTACTTC CASSPGGQPYEQYF
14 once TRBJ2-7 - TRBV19 TGTGCCAGTAGTATAACGGGGGTCCCCTACGAGCAGTACTTC CASSITGVPYEQYF
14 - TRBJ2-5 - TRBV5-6 TGTGCCAGCAGCTCCCGGGCCTCCGTGGAGACCCAGTACTTC CASSSRASVETQYF
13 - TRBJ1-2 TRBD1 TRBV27 TGTGCCAGCAGTCCAGGGGGAACCTATGGCTACACCTTC CASSPGGTYGYTF
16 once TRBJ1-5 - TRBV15 TGTGCCGCCAGCAGAGATCGGGTTACAGGCAATCAGCCCCAGCATTTT CAASRDRVTGNQPQHF
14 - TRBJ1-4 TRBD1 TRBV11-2 TGTGCCAGCAGCCCCGGACAGGGGGCCGAAAAACTGTTTTTT CASSPGQGAEKLFF